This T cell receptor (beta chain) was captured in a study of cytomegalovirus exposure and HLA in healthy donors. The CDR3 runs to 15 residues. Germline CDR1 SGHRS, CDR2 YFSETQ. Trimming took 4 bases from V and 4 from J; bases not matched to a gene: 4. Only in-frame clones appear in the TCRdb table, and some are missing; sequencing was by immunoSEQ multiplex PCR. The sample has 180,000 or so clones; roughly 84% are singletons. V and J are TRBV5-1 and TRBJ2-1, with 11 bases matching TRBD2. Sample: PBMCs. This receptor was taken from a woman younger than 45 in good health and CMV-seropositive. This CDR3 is CASSATSGSYNEQFF. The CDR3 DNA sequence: TGCGCCAGCAGCGCAACTAGCGGGAGTTACAATGAGCAGTTCTTC.